This TCR beta chain was sequenced during a study of blood T cell repertoires in COVID-19. Study summary: From T cells, B-cell-depleted T cells, or PBMCs came the material, which was cDNA or gDNA.

Original processing notes: Reference gene primer amplification gave estimated nucleated cell counts. The table came from immunoSEQ multiplex PCR; TCRdb's copy has only in-frame clones and leaves some out. V, J and clone size reflect that table, while D and trimming were determined from the DNA. Found here are fewer than 200,000 clones, 70% to 90% of them singletons; the top ten hold about 22%. All enrollees were roughly 18 to 95 years old and from 25 or so US areas. The CDR3 sequence is 12 residues long. Germline CDR1 and CDR2: SGHNT and YYREEE (reference sequence). V was clipped by 2 bases and J by 5 bases, with 5 bases between them.

The rearrangement joins TRBV5-4 to TRBJ1-3; D remains unclear. The clonotype was recovered from a woman in her thirties or forties in a cohort exposed to, infected with or recovered from COVID-19 (not recorded which). What was sequenced was PBMCs or T cells enriched from blood (not recorded which). The CDR3 loop reads CASSFGRNTIYF. As DNA, the CDR3 is TGTGCCAGCAGCTTCGGGAGAAACACCATATATTTT.